This entry features one T cell receptor (beta chain) sequence. V lost 4 bases and J 2 bases, leaving 24 bases between the germline ends. Germline V gives CDR1 SGHVS, CDR2 FQNEAQ. This CDR3 has 18 amino acids. TCRdb ran MiXCR on the 5' RACE reads and lists one entry per CDR3 protein. The sample gives approximately 410,000 distinct CDR3 sequences, less than 25% of which show up once; around 14% is in the top ten. This sample is part of a study of T-cell memory formation after mild COVID-19. The specimen was PBMCs or a T cell subset sorted from them (not recorded which). This clonotype was obtained from an adult woman who had mild COVID-19 (a few samples of this study predate the infection). Cell type and time point are not known. V gene TRBV7-8 combines with J gene TRBJ2-7; possibly TRBD1 or TRBD2 for D (5 bases each). CDR3 protein: CASSSSDLTGTLTYEQYF. The CDR3, as DNA: TGTGCCAGCAGCTCATCGGACCTTACGGGGACGCTGACCTACGAGCAGTACTTC.